These T cell receptor beta chains were read from a single sample in a study of Ad26.COV2.S vaccination and SARS-CoV-2 variants. Measured with immunoSEQ multiplex PCR; TCRdb has only the in-frame clones, and not every one. Of about 460,000 clones listed, 70% to 90% are singletons. The sample here was peripheral blood, taken in a trial of Ad26.COV2.S vaccine versus placebo. Receptor source: a person between 18 and 65 years old who received the Ad26.COV2.S COVID-19 vaccine or a placebo. The CDR3 runs from the conserved cysteine through the conserved F or W. Fields, in order: D gene, J gene, V gene, clone size, CDR3 protein, CDR3 DNA. A D gene is named only where the DNA matches it firmly. Not every row has a clone size; where given, it reads once, few, many or a size class.

d_call: TRBD1
j_call: TRBJ1-2
v_call: TRBV2
clone_size: NA
cdr3_aa: CASSLGAAGGSGYTF
cdr3_nt: TGTGCCAGCAGCCTCGGGGCCGCAGGGGGCAGCGGCTACACCTTC

d_call: TRBD2
j_call: TRBJ2-7
v_call: TRBV5-1
clone_size: NA
cdr3_aa: CASSLGRGGTYEQYF
cdr3_nt: TGCGCCAGCAGCTTGGGACGGGGGGGTACCTACGAGCAGTACTTC

d_call: NA
j_call: TRBJ2-7
v_call: TRBV6-6
clone_size: NA
cdr3_aa: CASSISRDEQYF
cdr3_nt: TGTGCCAGCAGTATTTCCAGGGACGAGCAGTACTTC

d_call: NA
j_call: TRBJ1-6
v_call: TRBV28
clone_size: NA
cdr3_aa: CASTAGSLRANSPLHF
cdr3_nt: TGTGCCAGCACCGCAGGTTCGCTGAGGGCTAATTCACCCCTCCACTTT

d_call: NA
j_call: TRBJ2-5
v_call: TRBV13
clone_size: NA
cdr3_aa: CASSLDGGETQYF
cdr3_nt: TGTGCCAGCAGCTTAGATGGGGGGGAGACCCAGTACTTC

d_call: NA
j_call: TRBJ1-6
v_call: TRBV19
clone_size: NA
cdr3_aa: CASSRGEQNSPLHF
cdr3_nt: TGTGCCAGTAGTAGGGGCGAACAGAATTCACCCCTCCACTTT

d_call: NA
j_call: TRBJ2-7
v_call: TRBV2
clone_size: NA
cdr3_aa: CASRGSTNSYEQYF
cdr3_nt: TGTGCCAGCAGAGGGTCGACCAACTCCTACGAGCAGTACTTC

d_call: NA
j_call: TRBJ2-1
v_call: TRBV12-3/TRBV12-4
clone_size: NA
cdr3_aa: CASSETRHPFF
cdr3_nt: TGTGCCAGCAGTGAGACAAGACACCCGTTCTTC

d_call: NA
j_call: TRBJ2-7
v_call: TRBV6-5
clone_size: once
cdr3_aa: CASSKRQDRYEQYF
cdr3_nt: TGTGCCAGCAGTAAGAGACAGGACCGCTACGAGCAGTACTTC

d_call: NA
j_call: TRBJ1-1
v_call: TRBV7-6
clone_size: NA
cdr3_aa: CASSSSGPLNTEAFF
cdr3_nt: TGTGCCAGCAGCTCGTCCGGGCCCTTGAACACTGAAGCTTTCTTT

d_call: NA
j_call: TRBJ1-2
v_call: TRBV30
clone_size: few
cdr3_aa: CAWSRPQRGGYTF
cdr3_nt: TGTGCCTGGAGTAGACCTCAGCGGGGTGGCTACACCTTC

d_call: TRBD1
j_call: TRBJ1-1
v_call: TRBV7-3
clone_size: NA
cdr3_aa: CASRLTGTTEAFF
cdr3_nt: TGTGCCAGCAGGTTGACAGGGACGACTGAAGCTTTCTTT

d_call: NA
j_call: TRBJ1-1
v_call: TRBV4-1
clone_size: NA
cdr3_aa: CASSQVSGGFTEAFF
cdr3_nt: TGCGCCAGCAGCCAAGTATCCGGGGGCTTCACTGAAGCTTTCTTT

d_call: NA
j_call: TRBJ1-6
v_call: TRBV12-5
clone_size: NA
cdr3_aa: CASGFHPANSPLHF
cdr3_nt: TGTGCTAGTGGTTTCCACCCAGCTAATTCACCCCTCCACTTT

d_call: TRBD1
j_call: TRBJ2-7
v_call: TRBV7-2
clone_size: NA
cdr3_aa: CASSGRQGGRYEQYF
cdr3_nt: TGTGCCAGCAGCGGCAGACAGGGGGGAAGGTACGAGCAGTACTTC

d_call: NA
j_call: TRBJ2-5
v_call: TRBV11-1
clone_size: once
cdr3_aa: CASSPEGQETQYF
cdr3_nt: TGTGCCAGCAGCCCAGAAGGCCAAGAGACCCAGTACTTC